Presented here are 31 T cell receptor beta chains from one specimen sequenced in a study of human CD8 memory T cell subsets. The TCR beta sequencing libraries came from UMI-labeled 5' RACE. TCRdb reanalyzed the 5' RACE reads, giving one entry per CDR3 protein sequence and no DNA. The listing records about 11,000 distinct CDR3 sequences. The sample was CD8+ stem-like memory T cells (TSCM and TCM) sorted from PBMCs. This sample's subset: stem-like memory CD8 T cells (TSTEM), CCR7+ PD-1- TIGIT-. All receptors derive from a human donor in good health.

J is TRBJ2-3 and V is TRBV14; TCRdb returns TRBD1, unconfirmable since there is no DNA. This CDR3 spans 17 amino acids. CDR1 and CDR2 from the germline V gene are SGHDN and FVKESK. The chain's CDR3 is CASSLLDVSRGTDTQYF.

The chain links TRBV11-3 to TRBJ2-7; TCRdb names TRBD2, which stays unverified in the absence of DNA. This CDR3 comprises 14 residues. Germline CDR1 SGHNT, CDR2 YENEEA. The CDR3 is CASSEGSLSYEQYF.

The rearrangement joins TRBV7-9 to TRBJ2-5; the D gene TCRdb calls, TRBD1, cannot be checked with no DNA. Looked up from germline, CDR1 is SEHNR and CDR2 is FQNEAQ (reference sequence). The CDR3 runs 15 residues. This CDR3 is CASSFAHEGRETQYF. Variable domain in full (rest from reference TRBV7-9 and TRBJ2-5): DTGVSQNPRHKITKRGQNVTFRCDPISEHNRLYWYRQTLGQGPEFLTYFQNEAQLEKSRLLSDRFSAERPKGSFSTLEIQRTEQGDSAMYLCASSFAHEGRETQYFGPGTRLLVL.

V usage is TRBV20-1 and J usage is TRBJ2-5; TCRdb selects TRBD1, and the lack of DNA leaves this call unchecked. Germline loops: CDR1 DFQATT, CDR2 SNEGSKA (reference sequence). CDR3 length equals 16 residues. This CDR3 reads CSATDNLSAAGETQYF.

The chain has TRBV7-2 and TRBJ1-5; the D gene TCRdb calls, TRBD1, cannot be checked with no DNA. The CDR3 loop spans 16 amino acids. Per germline, CDR1 SGHTA and CDR2 FQGNSA. The CDR3 loop reads CASSSLIAGLGQPQHF. Based on the CDR3 plus reference TRBV7-2 and TRBJ1-5, the full variable domain is GAGVSQSPSNKVTEKGKDVELRCDPISGHTALYWYRQSLGQGLEFLIYFQGNSAPDKSGLPSDRFSAERTGGSVSTLTIQRTQQEDSAVYLCASSSLIAGLGQPQHFGDGTRLSIL.

The chain couples TRBV20-1 to TRBJ1-2; TCRdb names TRBD1, which stays unverified in the absence of DNA. The CDR3 extends over 14 amino acids. Germline V gene lookup returns CDR1 DFQATT and CDR2 SNEGSKA (reference sequence). CDR3: CSARVRDPGYGYTF.

The chain is built from TRBV11-2 and TRBJ1-4; without DNA, the TCRdb call of TRBD1 cannot be checked. Germline V CDR1 and CDR2: SGHAT, FQNNGV. The CDR3 sequence is 15 residues long. CDR3 sequence: CASSLGQYLNEKLFF.

The chain employs TRBV28 and TRBJ2-2; TCRdb outputs TRBD1, but without DNA this stays unchecked. The CDR3 sequence is 16 residues long. Germline V gene sequence: CDR1 MDHEN, CDR2 SYDVKM. CDR3: CASSGGQYANTGELFF.

This chain joins TRBV9 and TRBJ2-2; without DNA, the TCRdb call of TRBD2 cannot be checked. This CDR3 is built from 18 residues. Germline assignment: CDR1 SGDLS and CDR2 YYNGEE. CDR3 protein: CASSTLSALTFFDEELFF.

V is TRBV5-1 and J is TRBJ1-4; TCRdb outputs TRBD1, but without DNA this stays unchecked. The germline V gene encodes CDR1 SGHRS and CDR2 YFSETQ. This CDR3 region has 18 residues. CDR3 sequence reads: CASSLRDGISTTNEKLFF.

The V call is TRBV28, the J call TRBJ2-1; without DNA, the TCRdb call of TRBD2 cannot be checked. The length of the CDR3 is 14 residues. The V gene's germline CDR1 is MDHEN and CDR2 SYDVKM. CDR3 sequence reads: CASSGLESYNEQFF.

The gene calls are TRBV10-1 and TRBJ2-7; TCRdb lists TRBD2, though no DNA is available to test this call. The germline CDR1 and CDR2 sequences are WNHNN and SYGVQD (reference sequence). This CDR3 comprises 14 residues. The CDR3 here is CASSGTGLSYEQYF.

This CDR3 reads CASSDRANTGELFF. J is TRBJ2-2 and V is TRBV9; the TRBD1 assignment by TCRdb is unverifiable without DNA. The CDR3 is made up of 14 amino acids. Germline V gene lookup returns CDR1 SGDLS and CDR2 YYNGEE. The whole variable domain, filled in from reference TRBV9 and TRBJ2-2, reads DSGVTQTPKHLITATGQRVTLRCSPRSGDLSVYWYQQSLDQGLQFLIQYYNGEERAKGNILERFSAQQFPDLHSELNLSSLELGDSALYFCASSDRANTGELFFGEGSRLTVL.

By frequency, this clonotype is medium-sized. The chain joins TRBV7-9 to TRBJ2-7. Germline V gives CDR1 SEHNR, CDR2 FQNEAQ (reference sequence). The CDR3 runs to 15 residues. CDR3 protein: CASSLELRPYYEQYF.

The V and J genes are TRBV30 and TRBJ2-5. Germline CDR1 reads GTSNPN; CDR2 reads SVGIG (reference sequence). This CDR3 region has 11 residues. The CDR3 region is CAWIRSETQYF. Using reference TRBV30 and TRBJ2-5 for the parts outside the CDR3, the full variable domain is SQTIHQWPATLVQPVGSPLSLECTVEGTSNPNLYWYRQAAGRGLQLLFYSVGIGQISSEVPQNLSASRPQDRQFILSSKKLLLSDSGFYLCAWIRSETQYFGPGTRLLVL.

This chain's CDR3 is CASSYMAGTPNYGYTF. The chain couples TRBV6-5 to TRBJ1-2; the TCRdb D gene call, TRBD1, has no DNA to confirm it. The V gene's germline CDR1 is MNHEY and CDR2 SVGAGI. The CDR3 runs to 16 residues.

This chain connects TRBV7-8 to TRBJ2-7; TCRdb picks TRBD1, but there is no DNA to check that call. The CDR3 loop spans 14 amino acids. CDR1 is SGHVS, CDR2 FQNEAQ, per germline. CDR3 sequence: CASSRTGGVDEQYF.

This CDR3 is CASSLEWGNIQYF. The V gene is TRBV11-2, the J gene TRBJ2-4; absent DNA, TCRdb's TRBD1 call cannot be checked. This CDR3 has 13 amino acids. Germline lookup yields CDR1 SGHAT and CDR2 FQNNGV. Together with reference TRBV11-2 and TRBJ2-4, the CDR3 gives the full variable domain: EAGVAQSPRYKIIEKRQSVAFWCNPISGHATLYWYQQILGQGPKLLIQFQNNGVVDDSQLPKDRFSAERLKGVDSTLKIQPAKLEDSAVYLCASSLEWGNIQYFGAGTRLSVL.

This chain links TRBV20-1 with TRBJ1-2. Germline V gene lookup returns CDR1 DFQATT and CDR2 SNEGSKA (reference sequence). This CDR3 spans 12 amino acids. CDR3 protein: CSARGPDGGYTF.

V is TRBV10-3 and J is TRBJ2-7; there is no DNA to check the TCRdb D call of TRBD1. The CDR3 has 14 amino acids. Per germline, CDR1 ENHRY and CDR2 SYGVKD. CDR3: CAISEGPGTYEQYF.

The chain combines TRBV24-1 with TRBJ2-3. Germline V gives CDR1 KGHDR, CDR2 SFDVKD. The CDR3 has 13 amino acids. The CDR3 is CATEDRYTDTQYF.

The chain uses TRBV7-8 and TRBJ2-5; TCRdb lists TRBD2, though no DNA is available to test this call. The CDR3 is 15 amino acids. Looked up from germline, CDR1 is SGHVS and CDR2 is FQNEAQ. This CDR3 reads CASSGLAGDQETQYF.

The genes are TRBV14 and TRBJ2-1; the TCRdb D gene call, TRBD1, has no DNA to confirm it. This CDR3 is built from 15 residues. Germline V gives CDR1 SGHDN, CDR2 FVKESK. The CDR3 loop is CASSLFGTGNNEQFF. Drawing the rest from reference TRBV14 and TRBJ2-1, the complete variable domain is EAGVTQFPSHSVIEKGQTVTLRCDPISGHDNLYWYRRVMGKEIKFLLHFVKESKQDESGMPNNRFLAERTGGTYSTLKVQPAELEDSGVYFCASSLFGTGNNEQFFGPGTRLTVL.

This chain links TRBV7-3 with TRBJ2-2; lacking DNA, the TRBD1 call made by TCRdb goes unchecked. Per germline, CDR1 SGHTA and CDR2 FQGTGA. The CDR3 has 14 residues. The CDR3 loop is CASTLTGLTGELFF.

This chain joins TRBV7-8 and TRBJ2-7; the D gene TCRdb calls, TRBD2, cannot be checked with no DNA. Per germline, CDR1 SGHVS and CDR2 FQNEAQ. The CDR3 has 13 amino acids. The CDR3: CASSTGLSYEQYF.

The chain uses TRBV5-1 and TRBJ2-7. The CDR3 loop spans 14 amino acids. CDR1 and CDR2 from the germline V gene are SGHRS and YFSETQ. CDR3 sequence reads: CASSLHSATIEQYF.

This clonotype is deemed medium-sized by its frequency. V usage is TRBV5-1 and J usage is TRBJ2-3; TCRdb proposes TRBD1, but this gene call is untestable without DNA. The CDR3 length is 14 residues. Germline V gene data show CDR1 as SGHRS and CDR2 as YFSETQ. The CDR3 reads CASSSGQGVDTQYF.

The chain employs TRBV28 and TRBJ2-4. The CDR3 has 14 amino acids. Germline lookup yields CDR1 MDHEN and CDR2 SYDVKM. CDR3 amino acids: CASSFGLWGNIQYF. Full variable domain (remainder filled in from reference TRBV28 and TRBJ2-4): DVKVTQSSRYLVKRTGEKVFLECVQDMDHENMFWYRQDPGLGLRLIYFSYDVKMKEKGDIPEGYSVSREKKERFSLILESASTNQTSMYLCASSFGLWGNIQYFGAGTRLSVL.

V and J are TRBV5-1 and TRBJ2-1; TCRdb returns TRBD1, unconfirmable since there is no DNA. CDR3 length: 14 residues. Germline lookup yields CDR1 SGHRS and CDR2 YFSETQ. The CDR3 here is CASSYGDSYNEQFF.

This rearrangement joins TRBV2 to TRBJ1-6; the D call from TCRdb, TRBD1, cannot be confirmed without DNA. There are 14 residues in the CDR3. Germline V gene sequence: CDR1 SNHLY, CDR2 FYNNEI. The CDR3 sequence is CASSEVGAASPLHF.

CDR3 protein: CATSDFAHEQYF. This chain joins TRBV24-1 and TRBJ2-7. The CDR3 sequence is 12 residues long. Germline CDR1 and CDR2: KGHDR and SFDVKD.